This T cell receptor (beta chain) was obtained from a study of cytomegalovirus exposure and HLA in healthy donors. The PCR used 60 Vbeta and 13 Jbeta primers. Libraries were prepared by immunoSEQ multiplex PCR; TCRdb keeps only in-frame clonotypes and omits some of them. The sample includes 250,000 or so clones, 75% to 85% of them seen just once. Germline-derived CDR1 and CDR2 are SGDLS and YYNGEE. Trimming took 0 bases from V and 0 from J, leaving 5 bases between them. The CDR3 is 14 residues long. The specimen was PBMCs. The clonotype was recovered from a woman aged 55-70 years in good health and CMV-seropositive. This chain links TRBV9 with TRBJ2-3; D call uncertain. The CDR3 here is CASSVDPSTDTQYF. The DNA for the CDR3 is TGTGCCAGCAGCGTAGATCCTAGCACAGATACGCAGTATTTT.